One TCR beta chain is described in this entry. Enrolment of Seattle patients took place during active infection, and they were followed longitudinally. These data come from a study of blood T cell repertoires in COVID-19. Study-wide background: From T cells, B-cell-depleted T cells, or PBMCs came the material, which was cDNA or gDNA.

As handled by the study authors: Amplification with reference gene primers provided the estimates of nucleated cell counts. The protocol was immunoSEQ multiplex PCR, while the TCRdb copy is restricted to in-frame clones and leaves out a portion. That table is the source of V, J and clone size, and D and trimming were worked out from the DNA. Counted here are about 140,000 clones, about 87% occurring once; the ten biggest clones make up approximately 2.5%. This TCR derives from a human donor with COVID-19, enrolled during active disease. The donor label of this sample is uncertain. The sample consisted of peripheral blood.

CDR3 sequence (DNA): TGTGCCAGCAGCTCCCAGGGGCACCAAGAGACCCAGTACTTC. Translating it yields CASSSQGHQETQYF. V gene TRBV11-3 combines with J gene TRBJ2-5; TRBD1 might be the D (6 bases). This CDR3 comprises 14 residues. The germline V gene encodes CDR1 SGHNT and CDR2 YENEEA. V was shortened by 4 bases and J by 0 bases, with 9 bases between the two germline ends.